A selection of T cell receptor beta chains follows, all from one sample in a study of regulatory T cells in long-lasting Graves disease. Each CDR3 protein gets one entry after TCRdb re-called the multiplex PCR reads with MiXCR. The profile shows hundreds of thousands of distinct CDR3 sequences, around 15% of them singletons. The input for sequencing was peripheral blood mononuclear cells (PBMCs), taken at new diagnosis, from a patient treated with antithyroid drugs. Receptors originate from a female donor with Graves disease. Each CDR3 is given without its conserved first and last residue. Each record gives: J gene, V gene, CDR3 protein.

TRBJ2-3,TRBV27,ASSLFGTSGGGGTDTQY
TRBJ2-5,TRBV24-1,ATSDAGGPETQY
TRBJ1-5,TRBV30,AWGGGTSNQPQH
TRBJ1-2,TRBV2,ASSERGTGLNYGYT
TRBJ1-6,TRBV20-1,SASIGRLTTYSYNSPLH
TRBJ2-5,TRBV13,ASSLVRGRYGVETQY
TRBJ1-2,TRBV7-2,ASSSSPGVAGYGYT
TRBJ2-3,TRBV5-4,ASSQSTIHTQY
TRBJ1-4,TRBV19,ASSIGSLRKLF
TRBJ2-3,TRBV4-2,ASSQESNGGYTQY
TRBJ2-1,TRBV6-1,ASSLGQPSYNEQF